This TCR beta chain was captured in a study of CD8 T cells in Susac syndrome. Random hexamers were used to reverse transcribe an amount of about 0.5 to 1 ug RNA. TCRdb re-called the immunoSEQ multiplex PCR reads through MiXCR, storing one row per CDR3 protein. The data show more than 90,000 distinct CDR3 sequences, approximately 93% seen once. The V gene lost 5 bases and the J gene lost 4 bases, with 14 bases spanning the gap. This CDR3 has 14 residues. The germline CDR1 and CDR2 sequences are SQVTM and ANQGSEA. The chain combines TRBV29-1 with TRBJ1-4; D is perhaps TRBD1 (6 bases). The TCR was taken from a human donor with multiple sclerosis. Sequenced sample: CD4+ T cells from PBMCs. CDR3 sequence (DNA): TGCAGCGTTCTACCTGGACAGAATAATGAAAAACTGTTTTTT. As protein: CSVLPGQNNEKLFF. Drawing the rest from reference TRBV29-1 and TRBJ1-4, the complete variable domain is SAVISQKPSRDICQRGTSLTIQCQVDSQVTMMFWYRQQPGQSLTLIATANQGSEATYESGFVIDKFPISRPNLTFSTLTVSNMSPEDSSIYLCSVLPGQNNEKLFFGSGTQLSVL.